The 14 T cell receptor beta chains below all came from one sample that was sequenced in a study of identical twins. Each CDR3 protein is one row after TCRdb ran MiXCR on the 5' RACE reads. The repertoire holds some 1,600,000 distinct CDR3 sequences, with about 32% as singletons. Sequenced material: cord blood. These receptors all stem from a newborn girl in good health.

The chain uses TRBV27 and TRBJ1-6; 7 bases match TRBD1. This CDR3 contains 15 residues. Per germline, CDR1 MNHEY and CDR2 SMNVEV (reference sequence). Trimming cost V 5 bases and J 6 bases; bases outside gene matches: 7. The CDR3 bases are TGTGCCAGCAGTCATGCGGGACAGTGTAATTCACCCCTCCACTTT. This gives the protein CASSHAGQCNSPLHF.

In its sample, this clonotype was seen a few times. The V gene is TRBV28, the J gene TRBJ2-1; 7 nucleotides agree with TRBD1. Trimming at V came to 6 bases and at J to 3 bases, leaving 5 bases not matched to a gene. Per germline, CDR1 MDHEN and CDR2 SYDVKM. The length of the CDR3 is 14 residues. The chain's CDR3 is CASRGRQGYNEQFF. The CDR3 nucleotides read TGTGCCAGCAGAGGGAGACAGGGCTACAATGAGCAGTTCTTC.

The V and J genes are TRBV5-1 and TRBJ2-7, with 10 bases identical to TRBD2. V shed 2 bases and J 2 bases; nucleotides not matched to a gene: 10. The length of the CDR3 is 17 residues. Per the germline V gene, CDR1 is SGHRS and CDR2 is YFSETQ. CDR3 protein: CASSLARPSGRTYEQYF. For the CDR3, the DNA is TGCGCCAGCAGCTTAGCTAGACCTAGCGGGAGAACCTACGAGCAGTACTTC. The full variable domain, completed using reference TRBV5-1 and TRBJ2-7, is KAGVTQTPRYLIKTRGQQVTLSCSPISGHRSVSWYQQTPGQGLQFLFEYFSETQRNKGNFPGRFSGRQFSNSRSEMNVSTLELGDSALYLCASSLARPSGRTYEQYFGPGTRLTVT.

In its sample, this clonotype was seen a few times. The chain couples TRBV27 to TRBJ1-6; D perhaps matches TRBD1 (5 bases). This CDR3 has 16 residues. Per the germline V gene, CDR1 is MNHEY and CDR2 is SMNVEV (reference sequence). Trimming removed 2 bases from V and 10 bases from J, with 18 bases in between. The CDR3 region is CASSLGTSRGRSPLHF. Here the CDR3 DNA reads TGTGCCAGCAGTTTAGGGACCAGTCGCGGGCGATCACCCCTCCACTTT.

The chain carries TRBV6-1 and TRBJ1-1, with D tentatively TRBD1 (5 bases). Germline-derived CDR1 and CDR2 are MNHNS and SASEGT. The length of the CDR3 is 15 residues. Trimming shortened V by 3 bases and J by 3 bases, and 14 bases separated the two germline ends. CDR3 DNA sequence: TGTGCCAGCAGTGATGTTCGTATGGGGGACACTGAAGCTTTCTTT. Its translation: CASSDVRMGDTEAFF.

J is TRBJ1-1 and V is TRBV3-1, with 10 bases that match TRBD1. There are 15 residues in the CDR3. Germline V gene lookup returns CDR1 LGHDT and CDR2 YNNKEL (reference sequence). V shed 3 bases, J shed 10 bases, and the junction held 11 bases outside the gene matches. The CDR3 loop is CASSHANGDRGGAFF. CDR3 DNA: TGTGCCAGCAGCCACGCAAATGGGGACAGGGGAGGAGCTTTCTTT.

A few counts support this clonotype. The chain joins TRBV11-2 to TRBJ2-2, with 7 bases that match TRBD1. The CDR3 is 17 residues long. Germline V lookup: CDR1 SGHAT, CDR2 FQNNGV. Losses at the gene ends were 5 bases for V and 1 base for J; bases not matched to a gene: 10. CDR3 amino acids: CASSRDDRVQNTGELFF. Here the CDR3 DNA reads TGTGCCAGCAGCCGAGATGACAGGGTTCAGAACACCGGGGAGCTGTTTTTT.

The rearrangement links TRBV20-1 to TRBJ2-7, with D possibly TRBD2 on 6 matching bases. The germline V gene encodes CDR1 DFQATT and CDR2 SNEGSKA (reference sequence). Trimming stripped 2 bases from V and 6 bases from J, with 17 bases between. This CDR3 is built from 14 residues. The CDR3, as DNA: TGCAGTGCTAGAATGGGGGGAGTTAAAACCGAGCAGTACTTC. It yields the protein CSARMGGVKTEQYF.

This clonotype turned up a few times. The chain uses TRBV20-1 and TRBJ2-1; maybe TRBD2 (5 bases). In germline, CDR1 is DFQATT, CDR2 SNEGSKA (reference sequence). Trimming removed 3 bases at V and 13 bases at J, with 19 bases between. The CDR3 loop spans 13 amino acids. CDR3 sequence reads: CSASASTQETQFF. Written as DNA, the CDR3 is TGCAGTGCTAGTGCTAGCACGCAAGAGACCCAGTTCTTC.

This clonotype was seen more than once but under ten times. This sequence joins TRBV7-6 and TRBJ2-7; 8 nucleotides line up with TRBD1. With 5 bases clipped from V and 2 bases from J, the junction kept 8 bases outside the gene matches. Looked up from germline, CDR1 is SGHVS and CDR2 is FNYEAQ. The CDR3 has 15 residues. The CDR3 nucleotides read TGTGCCAGCAGCCCTGGACAGGGTGTTCCCTACGAGCAGTACTTC. This translates into CASSPGQGVPYEQYF.

This sequence joins TRBV29-1 and TRBJ2-1, with 10 bases identical to TRBD1. Germline V gene sequence: CDR1 SQVTM, CDR2 ANQGSEA. This CDR3 is 15 amino acids long. Trimming at V came to 6 bases and at J to 3 bases, leaving 8 bases not matched to a gene. CDR3 nucleotides: TGCAGCGTGGCCAGGGGACAGGGGCGCTACAATGAGCAGTTCTTC. This translates into CSVARGQGRYNEQFF.

V gene TRBV7-9 combines with J gene TRBJ2-1, with a possible D match to TRBD1 (6 bases). Germline V lookup: CDR1 SEHNR, CDR2 FQNEAQ (reference sequence). The V end lost 4 bases, the J end lost 1 base, and 11 bases lay between the germline ends. The CDR3 is 15 residues long. The CDR3 spells CASSSPGDSYNEQFF. CDR3 DNA sequence: TGTGCCAGCAGCTCTCCAGGGGATTCCTACAATGAGCAGTTCTTC.

In its sample, this clonotype was seen a few times. This sequence joins TRBV11-3 and TRBJ2-3, with TRBD2 as a possible D gene (5 bases). This CDR3 comprises 17 residues. V lost 1 base, J lost 5 bases, and 19 bases lay in between. CDR1 and CDR2 from the germline V gene are SGHNT and YENEEA. In DNA, the CDR3 is TGTGCCAGCAGCTTAGGTTCGGGTCCGGGGAATTTAGATACGCAGTATTTT. This encodes CASSLGSGPGNLDTQYF.

At least ten counts were recorded for this clonotype. The V call is TRBV29-1, the J call TRBJ1-4, with 7 bases fitting TRBD1. Germline V gene data show CDR1 as SQVTM and CDR2 as ANQGSEA. Trimming took 5 bases from V and 6 from J; bases not matched to a gene: 3. This CDR3 is 12 amino acids long. CDR3 residues: CSVNQGDEKLFF. The CDR3, as DNA: TGCAGCGTTAACCAGGGGGATGAAAAACTGTTTTTT. The variable domain in full, completed from reference TRBV29-1 and TRBJ1-4, reads SAVISQKPSRDICQRGTSLTIQCQVDSQVTMMFWYRQQPGQSLTLIATANQGSEATYESGFVIDKFPISRPNLTFSTLTVSNMSPEDSSIYLCSVNQGDEKLFFGSGTQLSVL.